Each of the 14 T cell receptor beta chains below was sequenced from the same sample in a study of cytomegalovirus exposure and HLA in healthy donors. Clones were read by immunoSEQ multiplex PCR, and TCRdb kept only the in-frame ones, dropping some. Of approximately 160,000 clones listed, 65% to 90% were seen once; the top ten hold approximately 2%. Source material: PBMCs. The receptors derive from a woman in her late teens or twenties in good health and CMV-seronegative.

This chain links TRBV5-8 with TRBJ2-2; TRBD2 is a possible D gene (6 bases). The germline CDR1 and CDR2 sequences are SGHTS and YDEGEE. Between the trimmed V and J ends, which lost 7 bases and 2 bases, there was a span of 15 bases. This CDR3 has 15 amino acids. CDR3 residues: CASWTGTVNTGELFF. CDR3 nucleotides: TGTGCCAGCTGGACGGGGACTGTCAACACCGGGGAGCTGTTTTTT. The entire variable domain, with the rest obtained from reference TRBV5-8 and TRBJ2-2, is as follows: EAGVTQSPTHLIKTRGQQATLRCSPISGHTSVYWYQQALGLGLQFLLWYDEGEERNRGNFPPRFSGRQFPNYSSELNVNALELEDSALYLCASWTGTVNTGELFFGEGSRLTVL.

The V gene is TRBV2, the J gene TRBJ2-1; 9 nucleotides line up with TRBD1. The V segment lost 9 bases and the J segment 5 bases; nucleotides outside the gene matches: 5. The germline gives CDR1 SNHLY, CDR2 FYNNEI. The CDR3 is 13 amino acids. CDR3 protein: CASAGQGNNEQFF. The CDR3 nucleotides are TGTGCCAGTGCGGGACAGGGCAACAATGAGCAGTTCTTC.

This clone showed up just a few times. The chain couples TRBV5-6 to TRBJ1-6; a weak D match, TRBD1 (5 bases). V was pared by 4 bases and J by 7 bases, with 12 bases between. The length of the CDR3 is 14 residues. The V gene's germline CDR1 is SGHDT and CDR2 YYEEEE. In DNA form, the CDR3 reads TGTGCCAGCAGCGGGGGGACGGCCAATTCACCCCTCCACTTT. This codes for CASSGGTANSPLHF.

The chain recombines TRBV5-6 with TRBJ1-5, with a weak D call TRBD1 (6 bases). V lost 3 bases, J lost 7 bases, and 8 bases lay in between. This CDR3 has 12 amino acids. Germline lookup yields CDR1 SGHDT and CDR2 YYEEEE. CDR3 loop: CASSSGGQPQHF. The CDR3 nucleotides are TGTGCCAGCAGCTCTGGGGGCCAGCCCCAGCATTTT.

This chain links TRBV19 with TRBJ1-1, with 9 bases identical to TRBD1. Germline V gives CDR1 LNHDA, CDR2 SQIVND (reference sequence). The CDR3 is made up of 17 amino acids. The ends lost 3 bases at V and 4 bases at J; junction bases unmatched: 12. The CDR3 loop is CASSIGSLKTGGTEAFF. As DNA, the CDR3 is TGTGCCAGTAGTATCGGATCTCTAAAGACAGGGGGCACTGAAGCTTTCTTT.

The genes are TRBV5-1 and TRBJ2-2; 7 bases agree with TRBD1. The V and J ends lost 6 bases and 2 bases, in that order; junction bases with no gene match: 13. Germline assignment: CDR1 SGHRS and CDR2 YFSETQ. The CDR3 consists of 17 residues. The chain's CDR3 is CASTTATGAPNTGELFF. DNA of the CDR3: TGCGCCAGCACCACCGCAACAGGGGCCCCTAACACCGGGGAGCTGTTTTTT.

This chain links TRBV7-8 with TRBJ2-7, with D uncertain. V lost 1 base and J 7 bases, leaving 17 bases between the germline ends. Germline V lookup: CDR1 SGHVS, CDR2 FQNEAQ. The CDR3 runs 15 residues. The CDR3 DNA is TGTGCCAGCAGCTTAGATCGACTGATCCTCCGGGAGCAGTACTTC. Amino acid sequence: CASSLDRLILREQYF. Filled out from reference TRBV7-8 and TRBJ2-7, the complete variable domain reads GAGVSQSPRYKVAKRGQDVALRCDPISGHVSLFWYQQALGQGPEFLTYFQNEAQLDKSGLPSDRFFAERPEGSVSTLKIQRTQQEDSAVYLCASSLDRLILREQYFGPGTRLTVT.

This chain joins TRBV6-5 and TRBJ2-7; TRBD1 matches 8 bases. V shed 0 bases and J 5 bases; nucleotides not matched to a gene: 6. The CDR3 is 15 residues long. Germline V gene data show CDR1 as MNHEY and CDR2 as SVGAGI. The CDR3 nucleotides read TGTGCCAGCAGTTACTCGGGCAGGGGGCTCCACGAGCAGTACTTC. Its protein product is CASSYSGRGLHEQYF.

V usage is TRBV27 and J usage is TRBJ2-7, with 7 bases that match TRBD2. The J segment lost 7 bases and the V segment lost 3 bases, leaving 6 bases of the junction unmatched. Germline V CDR1 and CDR2: MNHEY, SMNVEV (reference sequence). This CDR3 contains 13 residues. Written as DNA, the CDR3 is TGTGCCAGCAGTTTTGGGGGGGGAAGGGAGCAGTACTTC. Encoded protein: CASSFGGGREQYF.

This chain joins TRBV6-4 and TRBJ1-6; D is perhaps TRBD1 (5 bases). CDR1 MRHNA and CDR2 SNTAGT come from the germline V gene. The CDR3 loop spans 14 amino acids. The germline V and J ends were trimmed by 2 bases and 7 bases, with 9 bases remaining between them. CDR3 sequence reads: CASSDDGGNSPLHF. The CDR3 DNA reads TGTGCCAGCAGTGACGACGGGGGGAATTCACCCCTCCACTTT.

The chain is built from TRBV7-2 and TRBJ1-1, with D unclear. The V and J ends lost 5 bases and 6 bases respectively, with 10 bases between them. CDR1 and CDR2 (germline): SGHTA, FQGNSA. The CDR3 is 12 amino acids. The CDR3 nucleotides read TGTGCCAGCAGCCGCGGAGGCGCTGAAGCTTTCTTT. The encoded protein is CASSRGGAEAFF.

The rearrangement links TRBV7-3 to TRBJ1-1; D perhaps matches TRBD1 (6 bases). Trimming cost V 2 bases and J 5 bases, with 12 bases left between them. Germline V lookup: CDR1 SGHTA, CDR2 FQGTGA. This CDR3 comprises 14 residues. CDR3 residues: CASSLRGGRTEAFF. The CDR3 bases are TGTGCCAGCAGCTTACGAGGGGGTAGGACTGAAGCTTTCTTT.

V gene TRBV27 combines with J gene TRBJ2-7; TRBD2 agrees at 10 bases. The V gene's germline CDR1 is MNHEY and CDR2 SMNVEV (reference sequence). Unmatched junction bases numbered 13, after V lost 6 bases and J lost 2 bases. This CDR3 has 17 amino acids. The CDR3 sequence: CASSLIHIAGGTYEQYF. As DNA, the CDR3 is TGTGCCAGCAGCCTTATCCATATAGCGGGAGGTACCTACGAGCAGTACTTC.

The chain joins TRBV27 to TRBJ2-1; D gene uncertain. The CDR3 covers 14 residues. The V and J ends lost 6 bases and 6 bases respectively, with 15 bases between them. Germline-derived CDR1 and CDR2 are MNHEY and SMNVEV (reference sequence). The CDR3 DNA sequence: TGTGCCAGCAGCCGTCGTGGCAGCGTCAATGAGCAGTTCTTC. Its translation is CASSRRGSVNEQFF.